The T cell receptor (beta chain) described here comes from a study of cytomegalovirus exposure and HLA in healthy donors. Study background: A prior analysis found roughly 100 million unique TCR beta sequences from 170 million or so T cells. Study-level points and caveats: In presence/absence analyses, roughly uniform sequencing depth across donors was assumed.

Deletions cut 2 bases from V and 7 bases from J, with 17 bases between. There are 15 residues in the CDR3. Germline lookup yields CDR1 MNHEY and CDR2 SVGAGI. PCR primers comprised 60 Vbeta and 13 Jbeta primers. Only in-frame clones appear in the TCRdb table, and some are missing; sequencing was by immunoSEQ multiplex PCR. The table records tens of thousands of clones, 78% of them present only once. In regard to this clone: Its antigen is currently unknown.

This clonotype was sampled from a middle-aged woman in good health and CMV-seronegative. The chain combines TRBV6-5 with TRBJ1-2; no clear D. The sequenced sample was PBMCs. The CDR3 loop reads CASSYGHAGLRGYTF. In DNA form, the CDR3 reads TGTGCCAGCAGTTACGGGCACGCTGGTCTCCGTGGCTACACCTTC.